This T cell receptor beta chain emerged from a study of blood T cell repertoires in COVID-19. Study at large: Collection of acute and convalescent COVID-19 samples took place in the United States, Italy and Spain.

The study recruited people aged 18 to 89 years across about two dozen US areas. Cohorts were based on clinical histories the participants reported. It was within 2 weeks before study entry that exposed participants met a COVID-19 case. Some clones are missing from TCRdb's copy, which holds only in-frame ones; the method was immunoSEQ multiplex PCR. The table includes roughly 270,000 clones, around 84% detected once. V lost 3 bases and J lost 0, with 13 bases in between. This CDR3 spans 16 amino acids. The germline CDR1 and CDR2 sequences are SGHRS and YFSETQ. The rearrangement joins TRBV5-1 to TRBJ2-1; no definite D call. The sequence was obtained from a man aged 40-49 years who had been exposed to COVID-19. Input material: PBMCs or T cells enriched from blood (not recorded which). Here the CDR3 DNA reads TGCGCCAGCAGCTCGGCAGGCTTGAGCTCCTACAATGAGCAGTTCTTC. Translated: CASSSAGLSSYNEQFF.